The clone carrying this T cell receptor (beta chain) was detected ten times or more. Its specificity is not known. This sample is part of a study of CD8 T cells in ankylosing spondylitis. Findings and caveats of the study: A TCR beta motif of about eight highly homologous variants seemed to mark ankylosing spondylitis blood.

Trimming removed 2 bases at V and 3 bases at J, with 9 bases between. The CDR3 has 14 amino acids. The germline CDR1 and CDR2 sequences are MNHEY and SVGAGI. TCRdb re-analysed the 5' RACE reads in MiXCR, keeping a single row per CDR3 protein. The sample contains more than 400,000 distinct CDR3 sequences, roughly 5.3% of which appear only once. The sample comprised blood, either unsorted or a sorted T cell fraction (not recorded which). The rearrangement joins TRBV6-5 to TRBJ2-3; tentatively, D is TRBD1 (6 bases). The sequence came from a male donor with ankylosing spondylitis. As DNA, the CDR3 is TGTGCCAGCAGTTACCGGGACATGACAGATACGCAGTATTTT. Translation: CASSYRDMTDTQYF.